This entry features one T cell receptor beta chain sequence. The antigen remains undetermined. Germline V gene lookup returns CDR1 SQVTM and CDR2 ANQGSEA. V gave up 7 bases and J gave up 0 bases, with 8 bases separating them. The CDR3 totals 12 residues. Profiled with immunoSEQ multiplex PCR; TCRdb holds only in-frame clones, not every one. The sample records around 75,000 clones, 65% to 75% being singletons. Prior to sequencing, the ViraFEST assay stimulated PBMC with viral peptide pools, which expanded the antigen-specific CD4+ T cells. Scientists isolated CD4+ T cells after a roughly nine-day culture period ended. The person acquired a PCR-confirmed SARS-CoV-2 infection between March and December 2020. With roughly 9.1 ug/ml peptides and 9 to 10 IU/ml IL-2, fewer than 2.5 million PBMC per well were cultured. Cells in the negative control culture received an HIV-1 Nef peptide pool. The sample belongs to a study of vaccination effects on CD4 cells after COVID-19.

The V and J genes are TRBV29-1 and TRBJ2-3; no clear D gene. Sequencing used CD4+ T cells from PBMCs cultured with HIV peptides, obtained before COVID-19 vaccination. Subset: HIV-1 Nef peptide pool negative control/reference culture. This receptor was obtained from a human donor who had a prior SARS-CoV-2 infection. The chain's CDR3 is CSGSESTDTQYF. CDR3 bases: TGCAGCGGGAGCGAGAGCACAGATACGCAGTATTTT.